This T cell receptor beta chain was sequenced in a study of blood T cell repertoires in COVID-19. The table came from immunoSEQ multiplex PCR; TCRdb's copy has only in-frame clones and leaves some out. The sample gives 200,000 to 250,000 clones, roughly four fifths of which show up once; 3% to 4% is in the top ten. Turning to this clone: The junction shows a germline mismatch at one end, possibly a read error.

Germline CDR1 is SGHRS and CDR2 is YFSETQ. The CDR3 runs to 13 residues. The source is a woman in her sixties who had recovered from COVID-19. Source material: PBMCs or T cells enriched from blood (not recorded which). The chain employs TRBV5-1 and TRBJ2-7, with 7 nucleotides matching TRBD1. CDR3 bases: TGCGCCAGCAGCTTGGTCGGAGACAGGGAGCTGTACTTC. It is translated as CASSLVGDRELYF.